This TCR beta chain is from a study of beta chain features in type 1 diabetes. Turning to the study itself: Cell yields, gender and age were comparable in patients and healthy donors.

The CDR3 length is 15 residues. The germline V gene encodes CDR1 SGHTA and CDR2 FQGNSA. Unmatched junction bases numbered 13, after V lost 10 bases and J lost 7 bases. General study results and limits: Whether HLA type affects TCRB rearrangement stayed undetermined in the present work. Insertions were fewer and deletions more numerous at VDJ junctions in type 1 diabetes patients.

What was sequenced were expressed TCRB transcripts, since all of the isolated RNA had been reverse transcribed. TCRdb keeps only in-frame clones here, not all; method: immunoSEQ multiplex PCR. Counted here are hundreds of thousands of clones, around 30% occurring once; the ten biggest clones make up 0.05% to 0.065%. This clone appeared a few times. The antigen remains undetermined. The chain joins TRBV7-2 to TRBJ2-1; TRBD2 matches 10 bases. Sequencing was done on a sample of naive CD4+ T cells from blood. This receptor was identified in a man between 18 and 29 years old in good health. The CDR3 region is CATPQREGRDNEQFF. DNA of the CDR3: TGTGCCACCCCCCAGCGGGAGGGCAGGGATAATGAGCAGTTCTTC.